This note documents a single TCR beta chain sequence. This record comes from a study of control samples from healthy donors and cancer patients. CDR3 size: 15 residues. Germline V gives CDR1 LGHNA, CDR2 YNFKEQ. Trimming stripped 0 bases from V and 9 bases from J, with 14 bases between. Only in-frame clones appear in the TCRdb table, and some are missing; sequencing was by immunoSEQ multiplex PCR. The sample lists about 110,000 clones; just under 85% were seen once. The TCR was taken from a young man in good health. Sequencing input: blood. The J gene is TRBJ2-2, the V gene TRBV4-2; perhaps TRBD1 as D (6 bases). CDR3 sequence (DNA): TGTGCCAGCAGCCAAGATACAGGGCCCTACCGGGAGCTGTTTTTT. Its protein product is CASSQDTGPYRELFF.